Presented here are 10 T cell receptor beta chains from one specimen sequenced in a study of beta chain features in type 1 diabetes. Their antigens are not known. Reverse transcribing all isolated RNA meant expressed TCRB transcripts were sequenced. Sequenced by immunoSEQ multiplex PCR; TCRdb stores in-frame clones only, minus some. The sample records 120,000 or so clones, around 16% being singletons. Whole-study results and caveats: The study found moderately but significantly shorter TCRB CDR3s in all four CD4+ subsets of Type 1 diabetes patients.

The sample was central memory CD4+ T cells from blood. The origin of the receptors is a man between 18 and 29 years old with type 1 diabetes.

In this sample, this clone turned up a few times. This chain joins TRBV9 and TRBJ2-1; possibly TRBD1 for D (6 bases). The V gene lost 5 bases and the J gene lost 2 bases, with 17 bases spanning the gap. From germline, CDR1 is SGDLS and CDR2 YYNGEE. The CDR3 runs to 16 residues. This CDR3 is CASSISGEGAYNEQFF. The CDR3 coding sequence is TGTGCCAGCAGTATCTCAGGGGAAGGGGCCTACAATGAGCAGTTCTTC.

The sample holds many counts of this clone. This chain links TRBV10-3 with TRBJ1-5; D call uncertain. Trimming pared 11 bases from V and 4 bases from J, leaving 15 bases between. This CDR3 has 13 residues. Germline CDR1 ENHRY, CDR2 SYGVKD. In nucleotides, the CDR3 is TGTGCCCATGCGGGCGGGGAGAATCAGCCCCAGCATTTT. Its protein product is CAHAGGENQPQHF.

This chain joins TRBV27 and TRBJ2-4; D might be TRBD1 (6 bases). Germline values: CDR1 MNHEY, CDR2 SMNVEV (reference sequence). Trimming pared 3 bases from V and 5 bases from J, leaving 11 bases between. The length of the CDR3 is 14 residues. The CDR3 loop reads CASSLWGQENIQYF. CDR3 DNA sequence: TGTGCCAGCAGTTTGTGGGGGCAGGAAAACATTCAGTACTTC.

In its sample, this clone was seen a few times. The chain links TRBV30 to TRBJ2-5; 9 bases are a match to TRBD2. Germline loops: CDR1 GTSNPN, CDR2 SVGIG (reference sequence). J was trimmed by 5 bases and V by 4 bases; bases with no gene match: 5. CDR3 size: 13 residues. CDR3 nucleotides: TGTGCCTGGACTAGCGGGGAGGGTGAGACCCAGTACTTC. This translates into CAWTSGEGETQYF.

The chain has TRBV6-6 and TRBJ2-1; D might be TRBD1 (6 bases). V was trimmed by 4 bases and J by 3 bases, leaving 13 bases between them. CDR1 and CDR2 (germline): MNHNY, SVGAGI (reference sequence). The CDR3 consists of 15 residues. CDR3 in DNA: TGTGCCAGCAGTTCGGACAGATTACTCTACAATGAGCAGTTCTTC. Its protein product is CASSSDRLLYNEQFF.

The table lists this clone with a few counts. The chain recombines TRBV2 with TRBJ2-1, with 11 nucleotides matching TRBD2. The CDR3 spans 15 residues. The J segment lost 6 bases and the V segment lost 3 bases, leaving 4 bases of the junction unmatched. The germline CDR1 and CDR2 sequences are SNHLY and FYNNEI. The CDR3 bases are TGTGCCAGCAGTGAGCAACTAGCGGGAGTCAATGAGCAGTTCTTC. It encodes CASSEQLAGVNEQFF.

The V gene is TRBV6-1, the J gene TRBJ2-5; D remains unclear. The CDR3 spans 11 residues. From germline, CDR1 is MNHNS and CDR2 SASEGT. Trimming shortened V by 5 bases and J by 5 bases, and 6 bases separated the two germline ends. CDR3 in DNA: TGTGCCAGCAGTCTCAGGGAGACCCAGTACTTC. Its protein is CASSLRETQYF.

This clone was detected only a few times. The CDR3: CATRIGGDEQFF. The CDR3 bases are TGTGCCACCAGAATTGGGGGTGATGAGCAGTTCTTC. This rearrangement joins TRBV7-9 to TRBJ2-1; D assignment may be TRBD1 or TRBD2 (5 bases each). CDR1 SEHNR and CDR2 FQNEAQ come from the germline V gene (reference sequence). Between the trimmed V and J ends, which lost 10 bases and 8 bases, there was a span of 15 bases. The CDR3 loop spans 12 amino acids.

The chain employs TRBV5-4 and TRBJ2-3; D unclear. The CDR3 has 13 residues. V gave up 1 base and J gave up 1 base, with 4 bases separating them. Germline-derived CDR1 and CDR2 are SGHNT and YYREEE (reference sequence). The CDR3 reads CASSLQGTDTQYF. In DNA form, the CDR3 reads TGTGCCAGCAGCTTGCAGGGCACAGATACGCAGTATTTT.

This clone has just a few counts. Other DNA sequences of this sample code for an identical CDR3. V is TRBV7-2 and J is TRBJ2-5; no reliable D call. CDR1 and CDR2 from the germline V gene are SGHTA and FQGNSA. The CDR3 has 12 amino acids. Trimming left V 2 bases short and J 4 bases short, with 5 bases between. CDR3 nucleotides: TGTGCCAGCAGCTTAAGTCGAGAGACCCAGTACTTC. This translates into CASSLSRETQYF. Based on the CDR3 plus reference TRBV7-2 and TRBJ2-5, the full variable domain is GAGVSQSPSNKVTEKGKDVELRCDPISGHTALYWYRQSLGQGLEFLIYFQGNSAPDKSGLPSDRFSAERTGGSVSTLTIQRTQQEDSAVYLCASSLSRETQYFGPGTRLLVL.